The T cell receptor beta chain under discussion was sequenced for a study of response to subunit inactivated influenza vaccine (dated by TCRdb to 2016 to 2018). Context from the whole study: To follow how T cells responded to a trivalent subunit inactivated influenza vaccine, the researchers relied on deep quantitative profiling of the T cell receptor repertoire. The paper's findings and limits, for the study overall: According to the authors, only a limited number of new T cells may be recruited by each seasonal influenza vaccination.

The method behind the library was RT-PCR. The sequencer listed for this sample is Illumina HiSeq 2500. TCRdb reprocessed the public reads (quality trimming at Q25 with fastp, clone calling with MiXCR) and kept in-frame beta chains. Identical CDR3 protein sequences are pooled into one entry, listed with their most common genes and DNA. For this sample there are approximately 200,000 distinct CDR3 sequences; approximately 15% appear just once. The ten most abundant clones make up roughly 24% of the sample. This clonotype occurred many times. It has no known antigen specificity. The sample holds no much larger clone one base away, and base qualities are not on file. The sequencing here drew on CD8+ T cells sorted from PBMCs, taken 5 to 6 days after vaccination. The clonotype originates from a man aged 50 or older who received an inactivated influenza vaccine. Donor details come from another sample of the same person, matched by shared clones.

The CDR3 protein sequence reads: CASSQGYFDGTEAFF. The sequence in DNA is TGTGCCAGCAGCCAAGGCTACTTCGACGGGACTGAAGCTTTCTTT. The receptor chain draws on TRBV7-9 and TRBJ1-1, with no D gene named confidently. The CDR3 contains 15 residues, cysteine and phenylalanine counted. Of the read, only the CDR3 DNA is kept; its 45 bases are in frame from base 1. V lost 5 bases and J lost 5 bases; the stretch between them is 18 bases long. CDR1 SEHNR and CDR2 FQNEAQ were looked up in the germline V gene (reference sequence).